Below are 18 T cell receptor beta chains sequenced from a single sample in a study of blood T cell repertoires in COVID-19. Produced via immunoSEQ multiplex PCR; TCRdb's table is partial and in-frame only. The data hold fewer than 250,000 clones, with 86% observed a single time. The sequencing input was peripheral blood. Source of these receptors: a woman older than 75 with COVID-19, enrolled during active disease.

This clone has more than one count but fewer than ten. V is TRBV5-4 and J is TRBJ1-2; no definite D call. Trimming shortened V by 5 bases and J by 4 bases, and 12 bases separated the two germline ends. Germline loops: CDR1 SGHNT, CDR2 YYREEE (reference sequence). CDR3 size: 13 residues. CDR3 sequence (DNA): TGTGCCAGCAGGAAAACCGGGTCCTATGGCTACACCTTC. It codes for CASRKTGSYGYTF.

This clone turned up a few times. The chain is built from TRBV18 and TRBJ1-2; TRBD1 might be the D (6 bases). CDR3 length equals 14 residues. Trimming cost V 3 bases and J 8 bases, with 16 bases left between them. Germline CDR1 and CDR2: KGHSH and LQKENI. Here the CDR3 DNA reads TGTGCCAGCTCACCGAGCAGGGGCTTAAGGGGCTACACCTTC. Amino acids: CASSPSRGLRGYTF.

The rearrangement uses TRBV5-6 and TRBJ1-2; D might be TRBD1 (6 bases). CDR1 SGHDT and CDR2 YYEEEE come from the germline V gene. Trimming removed 4 bases from V and 8 bases from J, with 21 bases in between. The CDR3 consists of 15 residues. This CDR3 reads CASSVRRVGAQGYTF. The CDR3 DNA reads as TGTGCCAGCAGCGTACGAAGGGTGGGGGCGCAGGGCTACACCTTC. The full variable domain, in which reference TRBV5-6 and TRBJ1-2 provide the parts outside the CDR3, is DAGVTQSPTHLIKTRGQQVTLRCSPKSGHDTVSWYQQALGQGPQFIFQYYEEEERQRGNFPDRFSGHQFPNYSSELNVNALLLGDSALYLCASSVRRVGAQGYTFGSGTRLTVV.

The rearrangement joins TRBV19 to TRBJ1-4; D remains unclear. This CDR3 contains 14 residues. CDR1 and CDR2 from the germline V gene are LNHDA and SQIVND (reference sequence). The V end was cut by 3 bases, the J end by 2 bases, with 7 bases between. The CDR3: CASSIGGTNEKLFF. Here the CDR3 DNA reads TGTGCCAGTAGTATTGGTGGCACTAATGAAAAACTGTTTTTT.

The gene calls are TRBV18 and TRBJ2-1; no clear D. Germline loops: CDR1 KGHSH, CDR2 LQKENI. The V gene lost 3 bases and the J gene lost 0 bases, with 9 bases spanning the gap. CDR3 length: 15 amino acids. DNA for the CDR3: TGTGCCAGCTCACCCTACGCGATCTCCTACAATGAGCAGTTCTTC. Translation: CASSPYAISYNEQFF.

The rearrangement uses TRBV18 and TRBJ2-7; TRBD2 aligns across 12 bases. Germline V gene sequence: CDR1 KGHSH, CDR2 LQKENI. The length of the CDR3 is 14 residues. The junction had 6 bases not matched to a gene; V was cut back by 6 bases and J by 6 bases. CDR3 in DNA: TGTGCCAGCTCCTGGACTAGCGGGGACAGCGAGCAGTACGTC. Its protein is CASSWTSGDSEQYV.

The V and J genes are TRBV28 and TRBJ1-1; maybe TRBD1 (5 bases). Looked up from germline, CDR1 is MDHEN and CDR2 is SYDVKM. V was cut by 10 bases and J by 4 bases, with 13 bases left in between. The CDR3 is 12 amino acids. CDR3 bases: TGTGCCACGGCGGGGGGGACCACTGAAGCTTTCTTT. Its protein product is CATAGGTTEAFF.

The V call is TRBV18, the J call TRBJ1-1; D not resolved. Germline CDR1 and CDR2: KGHSH and LQKENI. The V end lost 5 bases, the J end lost 0 bases, and 10 bases lay between the germline ends. The CDR3 spans 14 residues. CDR3 bases: TGTGCCAGCTCAGAGTACTCATTGAACACTGAAGCTTTCTTT. This translates into CASSEYSLNTEAFF.

The chain combines TRBV6-5 with TRBJ1-2, with a weak D call TRBD1 (5 bases). The germline V gene has CDR1 MNHEY and CDR2 SVGAGI. The CDR3 is made up of 13 amino acids. Trimming removed 6 bases at V and 4 bases at J, with 12 bases between. CDR3 residues: CASSLQGFYGYTF. CDR3 nucleotides: TGTGCCAGCAGCCTCCAGGGATTCTATGGCTACACCTTC.

This sequence joins TRBV9 and TRBJ1-2; D call uncertain. The CDR3 has 14 residues. Trimming took off 0 bases at V and 2 bases at J, with 8 bases between the two ends. Germline assignment: CDR1 SGDLS and CDR2 YYNGEE. In DNA, the CDR3 is TGTGCCAGCAGCGTAGGGTCAGAAAACTATGGCTACACCTTC. Translated: CASSVGSENYGYTF.

The chain combines TRBV12-3 or TRBV12-4 with TRBJ2-5; 7 bases agree with TRBD2. After removal of 5 bases from V and 4 bases from J, the junction contained 4 bases not matched to a gene. The CDR3 extends over 13 amino acids. CDR3 residues: CASSTGGTETQYF. The CDR3 DNA sequence: TGTGCCAGCAGTACCGGGGGGACAGAGACCCAGTACTTC.

The chain joins TRBV7-9 to TRBJ2-3; 8 bases align to TRBD2. Germline V gives CDR1 SEHNR, CDR2 FQNEAQ (reference sequence). This CDR3 contains 14 residues. V was pared by 5 bases and J by 4 bases, with 5 bases of the junction left unmatched. The CDR3 loop is CASSTGLVSDTQYF. In nucleotides, the CDR3 is TGTGCCAGCAGCACGGGACTAGTCTCAGATACGCAGTATTTT.

Here the CDR3 DNA reads TGTGCCAGCAGTCGTCGGGGGGCGGTTAACACCGGGGAGCTGTTTTTT. The encoded protein is CASSRRGAVNTGELFF. The chain carries TRBV2 and TRBJ2-2, with D tentatively TRBD2 (7 bases). V dropped 5 bases and J dropped 2 bases, with 15 bases sitting between them. Germline-derived CDR1 and CDR2 are SNHLY and FYNNEI. The length of the CDR3 is 16 residues. Combining the CDR3 with reference TRBV2 and TRBJ2-2 gives the whole variable domain EPEVTQTPSHQVTQMGQEVILRCVPISNHLYFYWYRQILGQKVEFLVSFYNNEISEKSEIFDDQFSVERPDGSNFTLKIRSTKLEDSAMYFCASSRRGAVNTGELFFGEGSRLTVL.

This clone appeared a few times. The V call is TRBV6-2 or TRBV6-3, the J call TRBJ2-2, with TRBD2 matching over 7 bases. This CDR3 contains 16 residues. CDR1 and CDR2 (germline): MNHEY, SVGEGT. Unmatched junction bases numbered 7, after V lost 6 bases and J lost 0 bases. Here the CDR3 DNA reads TGTGCCAGCAGCCGATCTAGCGGTGCGAACACCGGGGAGCTGTTTTTT. This codes for CASSRSSGANTGELFF.

J is TRBJ1-1 and V is TRBV10-3, with D tentatively TRBD1 (5 bases). The CDR3 extends over 13 amino acids. The germline CDR1 and CDR2 sequences are ENHRY and SYGVKD. Trimming stripped 5 bases from V and 4 bases from J, with 11 bases between. CDR3 sequence: CAISKDQGTEAFF. The CDR3 region has the DNA TGTGCCATCAGTAAAGATCAGGGCACTGAAGCTTTCTTT.

This clone appeared a single time. The same CDR3 can be traced to other DNA sequences in this sample. The chain carries TRBV6-6 and TRBJ1-5; 9 nucleotides line up with TRBD1. V gave up 0 bases and J gave up 7 bases; unmatched junction bases: 4. Germline assignment: CDR1 MNHNY and CDR2 SVGAGI (reference sequence). CDR3 size: 15 residues. This CDR3 is CASSYSGQGKQPQHF. DNA of the CDR3: TGTGCCAGCAGTTACTCAGGACAGGGGAAGCAGCCCCAGCATTTT.

The chain carries TRBV7-6 and TRBJ1-5, with TRBD1 identical over 9 bases. This CDR3 is 14 amino acids long. Germline trimming cut 5 bases from V and 6 bases from J; bases unmatched to any gene: 5. CDR1 and CDR2 (germline): SGHVS, FNYEAQ. The CDR3 region is CASSPYRGLQPQHF. The CDR3 DNA reads as TGTGCCAGCAGCCCATACAGGGGGCTTCAGCCCCAGCATTTT. Filled out from reference TRBV7-6 and TRBJ1-5, the complete variable domain reads GAGVSQSPRYKVTKRGQDVALRCDPISGHVSLYWYRQALGQGPEFLTYFNYEAQQDKSGLPNDRFSAERPEGSISTLTIQRTEQRDSAMYRCASSPYRGLQPQHFGDGTRLSIL.

This clone was counted a few times. This sequence joins TRBV7-9 and TRBJ1-1; D is perhaps TRBD1 (5 bases). The CDR3 is 13 residues long. The germline gives CDR1 SEHNR, CDR2 FQNEAQ (reference sequence). The V end lost 2 bases, the J end lost 5 bases, and 9 bases lay between the germline ends. The CDR3, as DNA: TGTGCCAGCAGCTTACCAGGGTATACTGAAGCTTTCTTT. This sequence encodes CASSLPGYTEAFF.